This is a list of T cell receptor beta chains from one sample in a study of T cell changes during pregnancy in multiple sclerosis. Libraries were prepared by immunoSEQ multiplex PCR; TCRdb keeps only in-frame clonotypes and omits some of them. Here the sample spans tens of thousands of clones, almost 95% being singletons. The specimen comprised peripheral blood, sampled in the third trimester of pregnancy. All receptors derive from a female donor with multiple sclerosis, enrolled in a pregnancy study. The CDR3 runs from the conserved cysteine through the conserved F or W. A D gene is named only where the DNA matches it firmly. Some rows have no size entry. The others give once, few or many, or a class for an expanded clone.

J gene: TRBJ2-3
D gene: TRBD2
clone size: -
V gene: TRBV11-3
CDR3 DNA: TGTGCCAGCAGCTTAGATTTTGCGGGAGCAAGCACAGATACGCAGTATTTT
CDR3 protein: CASSLDFAGASTDTQYF

J gene: TRBJ1-4
D gene: -
clone size: -
V gene: TRBV7-2
CDR3 DNA: TGTGCCAGCAGCTTAACAGGGTTACGAGAAAAACTGTTTTTT
CDR3 protein: CASSLTGLREKLFF

J gene: TRBJ2-1
D gene: TRBD2
clone size: -
V gene: TRBV5-4
CDR3 DNA: TGTGCCAGCAGCTTGGCCGGCGGGAGCTCCTACAATGAGCAGTTCTTC
CDR3 protein: CASSLAGGSSYNEQFF

J gene: TRBJ2-1
D gene: -
clone size: -
V gene: TRBV7-9
CDR3 DNA: TGTGCCAGCAGCTTTAGGGGCCGCCAGTTCTTC
CDR3 protein: CASSFRGRQFF

J gene: TRBJ2-5
D gene: -
clone size: -
V gene: TRBV10-3
CDR3 DNA: TGTGCCATCAGTGAGTCCAGCGGGTACCAAGAGACCCAGTACTTC
CDR3 protein: CAISESSGYQETQYF

J gene: TRBJ2-5
D gene: TRBD1
clone size: -
V gene: TRBV5-1
CDR3 DNA: TGCGCCAGCAGCCAACGGGACAGAACCAGGGAGACCCAGTACTTC
CDR3 protein: CASSQRDRTRETQYF

J gene: TRBJ2-1
D gene: -
clone size: -
V gene: TRBV5-8
CDR3 DNA: TGTGCCAGCAGCTTTTTTACGCGAGTATCTCATGAGCAGTTCTTC
CDR3 protein: CASSFFTRVSHEQFF

J gene: TRBJ2-2
D gene: -
clone size: -
V gene: TRBV9
CDR3 DNA: TGTGCCAGCAGCGTAGACGGGAACGGGGAGCTGTTTTTT
CDR3 protein: CASSVDGNGELFF

J gene: TRBJ2-6
D gene: -
clone size: -
V gene: TRBV5-4
CDR3 DNA: TGTGCCAGCAGCCAGGGCCTCTCTGGGGCCAACGTCCTGACTTTC
CDR3 protein: CASSQGLSGANVLTF

J gene: TRBJ1-4
D gene: -
clone size: -
V gene: TRBV27
CDR3 DNA: TGTGCCAGCAGTGACAGCGACAGGATTGAAAAACTGTTTTTT
CDR3 protein: CASSDSDRIEKLFF

J gene: TRBJ2-1
D gene: TRBD1
clone size: -
V gene: TRBV6-5
CDR3 DNA: TGTGCCAGCAGTTACTCCCGGCAGGGGGACAATGAGCAGTTCTTC
CDR3 protein: CASSYSRQGDNEQFF

J gene: TRBJ2-1
D gene: TRBD1
clone size: -
V gene: TRBV6-1
CDR3 DNA: TGTGCCAGCAGTGCGGGACAGAGAAACAACAATGAGCAGTTCTTC
CDR3 protein: CASSAGQRNNNEQFF

J gene: TRBJ1-1
D gene: -
clone size: -
V gene: TRBV19
CDR3 DNA: TGTGCCAGTAGTGATTGGGGGCACACTGAAGCTTTCTTT
CDR3 protein: CASSDWGHTEAFF

J gene: TRBJ2-5
D gene: TRBD1
clone size: -
V gene: TRBV5-5
CDR3 DNA: TGTGCCAGCAGGTTAACAGGGGAAGAGACCCAGTACTTC
CDR3 protein: CASRLTGEETQYF

J gene: TRBJ2-5
D gene: -
clone size: -
V gene: TRBV11-2
CDR3 DNA: TGTGCCAGCAGCCAAAGGGGGAGTTTCCAAGAGACCCAGTACTTC
CDR3 protein: CASSQRGSFQETQYF

J gene: TRBJ2-5
D gene: TRBD1
clone size: -
V gene: TRBV2
CDR3 DNA: TGTGCCAGGGAAGCGGACAGGGGGGTCGTTAATGAAGAGACCCAGTACTTC
CDR3 protein: CAREADRGVVNEETQYF

J gene: TRBJ2-3
D gene: TRBD2
clone size: -
V gene: TRBV28
CDR3 DNA: TGTGCCAGCAGTTTAGCGGGAGACCGCACAGATACGCAGTATTTT
CDR3 protein: CASSLAGDRTDTQYF

J gene: TRBJ2-7
D gene: -
clone size: -
V gene: TRBV7-9
CDR3 DNA: TGTGCCAGCAGCTTAGGGACTGGCAGGTGGGAGCAGTACTTC
CDR3 protein: CASSLGTGRWEQYF

J gene: TRBJ2-2
D gene: TRBD2
clone size: once
V gene: TRBV28
CDR3 DNA: TGTGCCAGCAGTCTCGGACTAGCGGTTTTGAACACCGGGGAGCTGTTTTTT
CDR3 protein: CASSLGLAVLNTGELFF

J gene: TRBJ2-3
D gene: -
clone size: -
V gene: TRBV6-4
CDR3 DNA: TGTGCCAGCAGTGCGGGAGTAGGTACAGATACGCAGTATTTT
CDR3 protein: CASSAGVGTDTQYF

J gene: TRBJ2-7
D gene: TRBD2
clone size: -
V gene: TRBV25-1
CDR3 DNA: TGTGCCAGCAGTGAAGCGGGGGGGCCAAAGGGCGAGCAGTACTTC
CDR3 protein: CASSEAGGPKGEQYF

J gene: TRBJ2-3
D gene: -
clone size: -
V gene: TRBV18
CDR3 DNA: TGTGCCAGCTCACCACTGGTGGCCACAGATACGCAGTATTTT
CDR3 protein: CASSPLVATDTQYF

J gene: TRBJ2-1
D gene: -
clone size: -
V gene: TRBV18
CDR3 DNA: TGTGCCAGCTCACCGAGGGCCAATGAGCAGTTCTTC
CDR3 protein: CASSPRANEQFF

J gene: TRBJ2-2
D gene: TRBD1
clone size: -
V gene: TRBV19
CDR3 DNA: TGTGCCGTAGGTCGACTGGACAGGGACTCCGGGGAGCTGTTTTTT
CDR3 protein: CAVGRLDRDSGELFF

J gene: TRBJ1-4
D gene: -
clone size: -
V gene: TRBV5-4
CDR3 DNA: TGTGCCAGCAGCTACCAGGGGAGGGCTGAAAATTTT
CDR3 protein: CASSYQGRAENF

J gene: TRBJ1-2
D gene: -
clone size: -
V gene: TRBV6-5
CDR3 DNA: TGTGCCAGCAGACCCGGACACCCAGGGTCCGTCTACACCTTC
CDR3 protein: CASRPGHPGSVYTF

J gene: TRBJ1-2
D gene: -
clone size: -
V gene: TRBV14
CDR3 DNA: TGTGCCAGCAGCCCTTTATCGGGGGGCGTTGGCTACACCTTC
CDR3 protein: CASSPLSGGVGYTF

J gene: TRBJ2-3
D gene: TRBD1
clone size: -
V gene: TRBV15
CDR3 DNA: TGTGCCACCAGCAGAACCGGACAGGGCACAGATACGCAGTATTTT
CDR3 protein: CATSRTGQGTDTQYF

J gene: TRBJ1-5
D gene: TRBD1
clone size: -
V gene: TRBV18
CDR3 DNA: TGTGCCAGCTCTCCCGGGACAGGGGCGGGTCAGCCCCAGCATTTT
CDR3 protein: CASSPGTGAGQPQHF

J gene: TRBJ2-7
D gene: -
clone size: -
V gene: TRBV18
CDR3 DNA: TGTGCCAGCTCCCCACCCGTCAGCTACGAGCAGTACTTC
CDR3 protein: CASSPPVSYEQYF

J gene: TRBJ1-2
D gene: -
clone size: -
V gene: TRBV4-3
CDR3 DNA: TGCGCCAGCAGCCAAGATGGACTCGCTAACTATGGCTACACCTTC
CDR3 protein: CASSQDGLANYGYTF

J gene: TRBJ1-2
D gene: -
clone size: once
V gene: TRBV11-2
CDR3 DNA: TGTGCCAGCAGCTTAACAGGGTATGGCTACACCTTC
CDR3 protein: CASSLTGYGYTF

J gene: TRBJ2-5
D gene: -
clone size: -
V gene: TRBV12-5
CDR3 DNA: TGTGCTAGTGGTTTCACCTCCTACAGGGATGAAGAGACCCAGTACTTC
CDR3 protein: CASGFTSYRDEETQYF

J gene: TRBJ2-7
D gene: TRBD2
clone size: few
V gene: TRBV7-2
CDR3 DNA: TGTGCCAGCAGCTTAGACCGGACTAGAAGAGCCGAGCAGTACTTC
CDR3 protein: CASSLDRTRRAEQYF

J gene: TRBJ1-2
D gene: -
clone size: -
V gene: TRBV4-2
CDR3 DNA: TGTGCCAGCAGCACAAAAAATAAAAACGAGGGTGTCTATGGCTACACCTTC
CDR3 protein: CASSTKNKNEGVYGYTF

J gene: TRBJ2-1
D gene: TRBD1
clone size: -
V gene: TRBV5-1
CDR3 DNA: TGCGCCAGCAGCGCGGGACAGGGTGCCTTCTCCTACAATGAGCAGTTCTTC
CDR3 protein: CASSAGQGAFSYNEQFF

J gene: TRBJ2-1
D gene: -
clone size: -
V gene: TRBV11-3
CDR3 DNA: TGTGCCAGCAGCACGGGACAATACAATGAGCAGTTCTTC
CDR3 protein: CASSTGQYNEQFF